Listed here are 19 T cell receptor beta chains from one sample, sequenced in a study of T cell responses to AZD1222 COVID-19 vaccine. Assay used: immunoSEQ multiplex PCR; TCRdb lists only in-frame clones, some missing. The sample lists about 150,000 clones, 94% seen once, with around 1.3% in the top ten. The sequences come from peripheral blood, collected on day 0 of AZD1222 vaccination. The receptors come from an adult in good health.

This sequence joins TRBV12-3 or TRBV12-4 and TRBJ1-2; no clear D. CDR3 length: 13 amino acids. Trimming left V 3 bases short and J 3 bases short, with 8 bases between. The CDR3 spells CASSFGRHYGYTF. As DNA, the CDR3 is TGTGCCAGCAGTTTCGGGAGACACTATGGCTACACCTTC.

This chain links TRBV9 with TRBJ2-7, with TRBD2 identical over 7 bases. V was pared by 0 bases and J by 2 bases, with 8 bases of the junction left unmatched. The germline gives CDR1 SGDLS, CDR2 YYNGEE. CDR3 length equals 16 residues. This chain's CDR3 is CASSVEASGTTYEQYV. The CDR3 nucleotides read TGTGCCAGCAGCGTAGAGGCTAGCGGAACTACCTACGAGCAGTACGTC.

The chain is built from TRBV7-2 and TRBJ1-1, with 10 bases lining up with TRBD1. J was trimmed by 7 bases and V by 6 bases; bases with no gene match: 5. Germline loops: CDR1 SGHTA, CDR2 FQGNSA. The CDR3 spans 13 residues. Written as DNA, the CDR3 is TGTGCCAGCAGTTACCGGGACAGGGGTGAAGCTTTCTTT. Translation: CASSYRDRGEAFF.

The chain links TRBV18 to TRBJ1-1; TRBD1 is a possible D gene (6 bases). Trimming took 3 bases from V and 4 from J, leaving 24 bases between them. CDR3 size: 18 residues. Per germline, CDR1 KGHSH and CDR2 LQKENI. The CDR3 DNA is TGTGCCAGCTCACCTATTAATTCGGTCCGGGGGCAAGGCACTGAAGCTTTCTTT. This translates into CASSPINSVRGQGTEAFF.

The DNA of the CDR3 is TGTGCCAGCGATGACAGGACGAACACCGGGGAGCTGTTTTTT. Translation gives CASDDRTNTGELFF. V and J are TRBV6-6 and TRBJ2-2, with D perhaps TRBD1 (6 bases). Trimming left V 8 bases short and J 0 bases short, with 10 bases between. In germline, CDR1 is MNHNY, CDR2 SVGAGI (reference sequence). This CDR3 is built from 14 residues.

The V gene is TRBV12-3 or TRBV12-4, the J gene TRBJ1-1; D call uncertain. V was shortened by 4 bases and J by 0 bases, with 6 bases between the two germline ends. The length of the CDR3 is 13 residues. The CDR3 DNA follows: TGTGCCAGCAGTTCGGGCATGAACACTGAAGCTTTCTTT. Amino acid sequence: CASSSGMNTEAFF.

The genes are TRBV9 and TRBJ2-5; TRBD2 matches at 11 bases. The germline CDR1 and CDR2 sequences are SGDLS and YYNGEE. The length of the CDR3 is 15 residues. The ends lost 5 bases at V and 1 base at J; junction bases unmatched: 4. The CDR3 DNA sequence: TGTGCCAGCAGTGAGGGGACTAGCGGCCAAGAGACCCAGTACTTC. It encodes CASSEGTSGQETQYF.

The CDR3 loop reads CASIPAIMNTEAFF. The CDR3 bases are TGTGCCAGCATCCCAGCGATCATGAACACTGAAGCTTTCTTT. The chain uses TRBV6-5 and TRBJ1-1, with D hard to call. The CDR3 has 14 amino acids. The V end lost 7 bases, the J end lost 0 bases, and 12 bases lay between the germline ends. The germline V gene has CDR1 MNHEY and CDR2 SVGAGI.

The CDR3 region has the DNA TGTGCCAGTAGTATGGAGGGATTGGGGGAGGGTGAAGCTTTCTTT. This sequence encodes CASSMEGLGEGEAFF. The V gene is TRBV19, the J gene TRBJ1-1; D is perhaps TRBD1 (5 bases). Between the trimmed V and J ends, which lost 3 bases and 7 bases, there was a span of 18 bases. Germline-derived CDR1 and CDR2 are LNHDA and SQIVND (reference sequence). This CDR3 has 15 amino acids.

V and J are TRBV7-2 and TRBJ1-2, with D unresolved. In germline, CDR1 is SGHTA, CDR2 FQGNSA. CDR3 size: 12 residues. V lost 0 bases and J lost 8, with 7 bases in between. CDR3 in amino acids: CASSLALKGYTF. The CDR3 DNA reads as TGTGCCAGCAGCTTAGCCTTGAAGGGCTACACCTTC.

V and J are TRBV7-2 and TRBJ2-1; D is perhaps TRBD2 (6 bases). V lost 1 base and J 3 bases, leaving 10 bases between the germline ends. This CDR3 has 15 residues. CDR1 and CDR2 (germline): SGHTA, FQGNSA. The DNA of the CDR3 is TGTGCCAGCAGCTTAGGCACTAGCTTCTACAATGAGCAGTTCTTC. Translating it yields CASSLGTSFYNEQFF.

The chain couples TRBV4-1 to TRBJ1-3, with D uncertain. This CDR3 region has 15 residues. The V and J ends lost 1 base and 1 base respectively, with 8 bases between them. CDR1 and CDR2 (germline): MGHRA, YSYEKL. The CDR3 region has the DNA TGCGCCAGCAGCCAAGTTTGGGGATCTGGAAACACCATATATTTT. Protein sequence: CASSQVWGSGNTIYF.

CDR3 residues: CASSFGGPSYGYTF. CDR3 DNA sequence: TGTGCCAGCAGTTTTGGGGGGCCCTCCTATGGCTACACCTTC. The J gene is TRBJ1-2, the V gene TRBV28, with D possibly matching TRBD1 (6 bases). Germline V CDR1 and CDR2: MDHEN, SYDVKM. Trimming took off 3 bases at V and 4 bases at J, with 12 bases between the two ends. CDR3 length: 14 residues.

The CDR3 DNA follows: TGTGCCAGCAGCTTCGGCCCAACACAGGGTTCGGATGGCTACACCTTC. Translated, it gives CASSFGPTQGSDGYTF. The chain couples TRBV7-6 to TRBJ1-2; possibly TRBD1 for D (6 bases). The CDR3 has 16 residues. In germline, CDR1 is SGHVS, CDR2 FNYEAQ. V gave up 3 bases and J gave up 6 bases, with 20 bases separating them.

This chain links TRBV2 with TRBJ1-2; tentative D call: TRBD1 (5 bases). V was clipped by 1 base and J by 2 bases, with 8 bases between them. CDR1 and CDR2 (germline): SNHLY, FYNNEI. The CDR3 is 14 residues long. CDR3 DNA: TGTGCCAGCAGTGAAGTTGGGGGAAACTATGGCTACACCTTC. It encodes CASSEVGGNYGYTF. The entire variable domain, with the rest obtained from reference TRBV2 and TRBJ1-2, is as follows: EPEVTQTPSHQVTQMGQEVILRCVPISNHLYFYWYRQILGQKVEFLVSFYNNEISEKSEIFDDQFSVERPDGSNFTLKIRSTKLEDSAMYFCASSEVGGNYGYTFGSGTRLTVV.

The rearrangement links TRBV9 to TRBJ1-6; D is undetermined. Germline CDR1 SGDLS, CDR2 YYNGEE. The CDR3 has 13 residues. Trimming pared 1 base from V and 8 bases from J, leaving 7 bases between. The CDR3 DNA reads TGTGCCAGCAGCGTATTTGTGGATTCACCCCTCCACTTT. Translation: CASSVFVDSPLHF.

J is TRBJ2-5 and V is TRBV30; D might be TRBD1 (5 bases). There are 14 residues in the CDR3. From germline, CDR1 is GTSNPN and CDR2 SVGIG (reference sequence). V was shortened by 2 bases and J by 2 bases, with 12 bases between the two germline ends. CDR3 sequence (DNA): TGTGCCTGGAGTAGGCCAGGGATACAAGAGACCCAGTACTTC. It translates to CAWSRPGIQETQYF.

The chain employs TRBV6-1 and TRBJ2-2; tentative D call: TRBD2 (5 bases). The CDR3 sequence is 15 residues long. The ends were cut back, 3 bases at V and 5 bases at J, with 13 bases in the middle. Germline V gene data show CDR1 as MNHNS and CDR2 as SASEGT. The CDR3, as DNA: TGTGCCAGCAGTGACGGGGTACGGGGAACCGGGGAGCTGTTTTTT. This gives the protein CASSDGVRGTGELFF.

The V call is TRBV7-9, the J call TRBJ1-1; tentative D call: TRBD1 (5 bases). V lost 1 base and J lost 4, with 13 bases in between. Germline lookup yields CDR1 SEHNR and CDR2 FQNEAQ (reference sequence). This CDR3 contains 15 residues. The CDR3 DNA is TGTGCCAGCAGCTTAGGTATGACCGGGACCACTGAAGCTTTCTTT. This encodes CASSLGMTGTTEAFF.